This entry lists 6 T cell receptor beta chains sequenced from one sample in a study of T cell repertoires in cytomegalovirus infection. One entry per CDR3 protein results from TCRdb running MiXCR on the reads. This sample yields 340,000 or so distinct CDR3 sequences, of which roughly 25% are seen a single time; more than 10% belongs to the top ten. Their antigen targets remain unknown. This specimen consisted of cultured PBMCs, obtained from culture after CMV antigen stimulation. These receptors all stem from a human donor in good health (CMV status not recorded). Some clones in this sample may be carry-over from other donors' samples.

The rearrangement joins TRBV7-9 to TRBJ1-1; TRBD1 aligns across 8 bases. The CDR3 is 11 residues long. The trim removed 5 bases at V and 10 bases at J, leaving 3 bases unmatched. CDR1 is SEHNR and CDR2 is FQNEAQ in the germline V gene (reference sequence). DNA for the CDR3: TGTGCCAGCAGCCAGGGGGCTCGAGCTTTCTTT. Amino acids: CASSQGARAFF.

In this sample, this clonotype is medium-sized. The chain employs TRBV18 and TRBJ2-1, with 8 bases matching TRBD2. Germline V lookup: CDR1 KGHSH, CDR2 LQKENI. After removal of 2 bases from V and 6 bases from J, the junction contained 3 bases not matched to a gene. The CDR3 runs 14 residues. DNA for the CDR3: TGTGCCAGCTCACCAATCCGGGGGGGCAATGAGCAGTTCTTC. Residues: CASSPIRGGNEQFF.

The sample holds a few counts of this clonotype. The chain combines TRBV6-6 with TRBJ2-7; TRBD2 aligns across 12 bases. V trimming: 7 bases; J trimming: 5 bases; junction bases outside the gene matches: 9. The CDR3 contains 15 residues. The germline V gene encodes CDR1 MNHNY and CDR2 SVGAGI (reference sequence). This chain's CDR3 is CASTLQRTSGNEQYF. The CDR3 DNA sequence: TGTGCCAGCACCCTACAGAGGACTAGCGGGAACGAGCAGTACTTC.

This clonotype was observed a few times. The chain carries TRBV10-3 and TRBJ1-3; D is uncertain. Germline loops: CDR1 ENHRY, CDR2 SYGVKD. V lost 2 bases, J lost 0 bases, and 11 bases lay in between. CDR3 length equals 16 residues. The CDR3 DNA follows: TGTGCCATCAGTGAGAGAGGTATTCACTCTGGAAACACCATATATTTT. Translation: CAISERGIHSGNTIYF.

This clonotype came up once. The chain employs TRBV4-2 and TRBJ1-5; TRBD1 matches at 9 bases. CDR3 length: 16 residues. With V trimmed by 1 base and J by 5 bases, 6 bases remained unmatched. CDR1 and CDR2 (germline): LGHNA, YNFKEQ. In DNA, the CDR3 is TGTGCCAGCAGCCAAGGAGACAGGGGGGGGTATCAGCCCCAGCATTTT. Its protein product is CASSQGDRGGYQPQHF.

The genes are TRBV6-2 or TRBV6-3 and TRBJ1-3, with unresolved D. Germline values: CDR1 MNHEY, CDR2 SVGEGT. V was clipped by 3 bases and J by 4 bases, with 10 bases between them. CDR3 length: 14 residues. Here the CDR3 reads CASSYGDAGNTIYF. CDR3 bases: TGTGCCAGCAGTTATGGCGACGCCGGAAACACCATATATTTT.